The 25 T cell receptor beta chains in this list originate from one sample, sequenced in a study of graft-versus-host responses after intestinal transplantation. These TCRs are of unknown antigen specificity. Here immunoSEQ multiplex PCR was the method, and the copy in TCRdb shows in-frame clones only, minus some. The sample gives fewer than 120,000 clones, roughly 95% of which show up once; 0.45% to 0.65% is in the top ten. This material consisted of unstimulated CD8+ T cells sorted from spleen or lymph node cells, taken before intestinal transplant. Every receptor here comes from a human donor who received an intestinal transplant.

The chain combines TRBV7-6 with TRBJ2-1; 8 bases align to TRBD2. The germline gives CDR1 SGHVS, CDR2 FNYEAQ. V shed 5 bases, J shed 4 bases, and the junction held 4 bases outside the gene matches. This CDR3 contains 14 residues. CDR3 coding DNA: TGTGCCAGCAGCCTGACTAGCGCATACAATGAGCAGTTCTTC. Protein sequence: CASSLTSAYNEQFF.

V is TRBV30 and J is TRBJ1-3, with D possibly being TRBD1 (5 bases). The CDR3 totals 18 residues. Trimming left V 5 bases short and J 0 bases short, with 23 bases between. Per the germline V gene, CDR1 is GTSNPN and CDR2 is SVGIG (reference sequence). The CDR3 bases are TGTGCCTGGGGGACCACCGGGACCCCTGGCATCTCTGGAAACACCATATATTTT. It translates to CAWGTTGTPGISGNTIYF.

The chain recombines TRBV19 with TRBJ2-7; TRBD2 is a possible D gene (8 bases). V dropped 6 bases and J dropped 2 bases, with 14 bases sitting between them. The CDR3 is 14 amino acids. CDR1 is LNHDA, CDR2 SQIVND, per germline (reference sequence). The CDR3 DNA follows: TGTGCCAGTAGCTTAGCGGGGACAGCCTACGAGCAGTACTTC. The encoded protein is CASSLAGTAYEQYF.

In this sample, this clone turned up once. The genes are TRBV6-5 and TRBJ2-1; no definite D call. With 2 bases removed from V and 0 bases from J, the gap between germline ends came to 5 bases. The V gene's germline CDR1 is MNHEY and CDR2 SVGAGI. The CDR3 totals 14 residues. CDR3 sequence reads: CASSYTSSYNEQFF. CDR3 nucleotide sequence: TGTGCCAGCAGTTACACCAGCTCCTACAATGAGCAGTTCTTC.

The chain couples TRBV27 to TRBJ2-3, with D possibly being TRBD2 (5 bases). This CDR3 has 16 amino acids. Germline V gene lookup returns CDR1 MNHEY and CDR2 SMNVEV (reference sequence). The V and J ends lost 0 bases and 6 bases respectively, with 16 bases between them. The CDR3 loop reads CASSLSPWAREDTQYF. The DNA of the CDR3 is TGTGCCAGCAGTTTATCCCCCTGGGCTAGGGAGGATACGCAGTATTTT.

This clone was recorded a few times. This sequence joins TRBV10-2 and TRBJ2-3; D call uncertain. Trimming took 10 bases from V and 7 from J, leaving 9 bases between them. The length of the CDR3 is 10 residues. In germline, CDR1 is WSHSY, CDR2 SAAADI. CDR3 sequence: CATSTNTQYF. As DNA, the CDR3 is TGCGCCACCTCCACGAATACGCAGTATTTT.

The chain combines TRBV28 with TRBJ2-5, with D hard to call. The DNA end lines up better with TRBJ2-7; the J call may be wrong. The CDR3 has 14 amino acids. Germline CDR1 reads MDHEN; CDR2 reads SYDVKM. The CDR3 sequence: CASRAHTDLYEQYF. Written as DNA, the CDR3 is TGTGCCAGCAGAGCTCACACAGACCTCTACGAGCAGTACTTC.

The rearrangement joins TRBV5-6 to TRBJ2-3; 10 nucleotides line up with TRBD2. Germline CDR1 reads SGHDT; CDR2 reads YYEEEE. The V gene end was trimmed by 2 bases and the J gene end by 2 bases; junction bases not matched to a gene: 2. The CDR3 is 15 amino acids. Here the CDR3 DNA reads TGTGCCAGCAGCTTAGGACTAGCGGCCACAGATACGCAGTATTTT. Protein product: CASSLGLAATDTQYF. Looking up the rest from reference TRBV5-6 and TRBJ2-3 gives the full variable domain: DAGVTQSPTHLIKTRGQQVTLRCSPKSGHDTVSWYQQALGQGPQFIFQYYEEEERQRGNFPDRFSGHQFPNYSSELNVNALLLGDSALYLCASSLGLAATDTQYFGPGTRLTVL.

J is TRBJ2-3 and V is TRBV7-9; weak D call: TRBD2 (6 bases). From germline, CDR1 is SEHNR and CDR2 FQNEAQ (reference sequence). This CDR3 is 14 amino acids long. The V gene lost 8 bases and the J gene lost 0 bases, with 12 bases spanning the gap. CDR3 coding DNA: TGTGCCAGCCGCTCTAGCGTTAGCACAGATACGCAGTATTTT. Translating gives CASRSSVSTDTQYF.

The chain recombines TRBV29-1 with TRBJ1-3; TRBD1 matches at 10 bases. CDR1 is SQVTM and CDR2 is ANQGSEA in the germline V gene. The CDR3 totals 15 residues. V was clipped by 1 base and J by 2 bases; unmatched bases: 2. The CDR3 loop is CSVEGGQGTGNTIYF. The CDR3, as DNA: TGCAGCGTTGAAGGGGGACAGGGGACTGGAAACACCATATATTTT.

This chain uses TRBV7-9 with TRBJ1-4; 11 bases line up with TRBD1. Trimming removed 5 bases from V and 7 bases from J; junction bases left unmatched: 15. The CDR3 runs to 18 residues. Germline loops: CDR1 SEHNR, CDR2 FQNEAQ (reference sequence). The CDR3 bases are TGTGCCAGCAGCGGCCGGCGGGACAGGGGGTGGGTGGCTGAAAAACTGTTTTTT. Encoded protein: CASSGRRDRGWVAEKLFF.

The chain links TRBV13 to TRBJ2-1; D may be TRBD1 or TRBD2 (5 bases each). The CDR3 contains 14 residues. Per germline, CDR1 PRHDT and CDR2 FYEKMQ (reference sequence). V was pared by 0 bases and J by 5 bases, with 8 bases between. CDR3 in amino acids: CASSLGEGHNEQFF. Written as DNA, the CDR3 is TGTGCCAGCAGCTTAGGCGAGGGGCACAATGAGCAGTTCTTC.

The genes are TRBV7-9 and TRBJ2-1; the D gene is possibly TRBD2 (6 bases). In germline, CDR1 is SEHNR, CDR2 FQNEAQ (reference sequence). V shed 1 base and J shed 8 bases, with 12 bases lying between them. CDR3 size: 14 residues. This chain's CDR3 is CASSLGGTRDEQFF. The CDR3 DNA reads as TGTGCCAGCAGCTTAGGAGGGACTCGCGATGAGCAGTTCTTC.

This chain links TRBV14 with TRBJ2-1; D gene uncertain. V dropped 4 bases and J dropped 7 bases, with 14 bases sitting between them. CDR1 is SGHDN, CDR2 FVKESK, per germline. CDR3 size: 14 residues. DNA for the CDR3: TGTGCCAGCAGCCTACGGACCCATGTAAATGAGCAGTTCTTC. Translated, it gives CASSLRTHVNEQFF.

The V and J genes are TRBV27 and TRBJ2-3, with D perhaps matching TRBD2 (5 bases). The CDR3 length is 16 residues. V was clipped by 5 bases and J by 4 bases, with 19 bases between them. Germline V gene data show CDR1 as MNHEY and CDR2 as SMNVEV (reference sequence). The CDR3 loop reads CASSPVALEGADTQYF. In nucleotides, the CDR3 is TGTGCCAGCAGTCCCGTGGCCCTTGAGGGCGCAGATACGCAGTATTTT.

This rearrangement joins TRBV6-5 to TRBJ1-3; D remains ambiguous. V was clipped by 2 bases and J by 3 bases, with 11 bases between them. Germline-derived CDR1 and CDR2 are MNHEY and SVGAGI. CDR3 size: 15 residues. The CDR3 DNA follows: TGTGCCAGCAGTTACACCGGGAGGGATGGAAACACCATATATTTT. This translates into CASSYTGRDGNTIYF.

This clone was detected only a few times. The chain combines TRBV10-3 with TRBJ2-7, with 11 positions matching TRBD2. The germline V gene has CDR1 ENHRY and CDR2 SYGVKD. The V and J ends lost 0 bases and 3 bases, in that order; junction bases with no gene match: 10. The CDR3 is made up of 18 amino acids. As DNA, the CDR3 is TGTGCCATCAGTGAGTCCACTAGCGGGAGAGAATCTTACTACGAGCAGTACTTC. It yields the protein CAISESTSGRESYYEQYF.

This chain uses TRBV14 with TRBJ1-2; a weak D match, TRBD1 (6 bases). V was trimmed by 4 bases and J by 6 bases, leaving 18 bases between them. CDR3 length: 15 amino acids. The germline V gene encodes CDR1 SGHDN and CDR2 FVKESK. The chain's CDR3 is CASSLGVQGLDGYTF. CDR3 DNA sequence: TGTGCCAGCAGCCTAGGGGTCCAGGGGTTAGATGGCTACACCTTC.

V gene TRBV6-1 combines with J gene TRBJ1-5; D uncertain. CDR1 and CDR2 from the germline V gene are MNHNS and SASEGT. The CDR3 runs 15 residues. Trimming removed 4 bases from V and 4 bases from J, with 14 bases in between. DNA for the CDR3: TGTGCCAGCAGTGGGGAAACGGAAGCAAATCAGCCCCAGCATTTT. Its protein product is CASSGETEANQPQHF.

The rearrangement joins TRBV11-3 to TRBJ2-1, with 10 bases lining up with TRBD2. V dropped 4 bases and J dropped 7; count of bases not matched to a gene: 4. Germline values: CDR1 SGHNT, CDR2 YENEEA. The CDR3 is 14 amino acids. CDR3 bases: TGTGCCAGCAGCTCGAGGACTAGCGGTAATGAGCAGTTCTTC. It codes for CASSSRTSGNEQFF.

The chain recombines TRBV6-5 with TRBJ2-5; D remains ambiguous. Trimming shortened V by 2 bases and J by 7 bases, and 14 bases separated the two germline ends. CDR3 length equals 14 residues. Germline-derived CDR1 and CDR2 are MNHEY and SVGAGI. CDR3: CASSYGRAQATQYF. CDR3 DNA sequence: TGTGCCAGCAGTTACGGACGAGCGCAGGCGACCCAGTACTTC.

The V and J genes are TRBV19 and TRBJ1-1; D gene unclear. The length of the CDR3 is 13 residues. Per germline, CDR1 LNHDA and CDR2 SQIVND (reference sequence). V gave up 2 bases and J gave up 4 bases, with 8 bases separating them. The CDR3 DNA is TGTGCCAGTAGTATATGGGGTACCACTGAAGCTTTCTTT. This codes for CASSIWGTTEAFF. Supplemented by reference TRBV19 and TRBJ1-1, the full variable domain reads DGGITQSPKYLFRKEGQNVTLSCEQNLNHDAMYWYRQDPGQGLRLIYYSQIVNDFQKGDIAEGYSVSREKKESFPLTVTSAQKNPTAFYLCASSIWGTTEAFFGQGTRLTVV.

CDR3 in DNA: TGTGCCAGTAGTGCGACGGGACAGACCTACAATGAGCAGTTCTTC. Its translation is CASSATGQTYNEQFF. The chain couples TRBV19 to TRBJ2-1; 7 bases align to TRBD1. J lost 2 bases, V lost 5 bases, and 6 bases had no gene match. CDR1 is LNHDA and CDR2 is SQIVND in the germline V gene (reference sequence). The CDR3 is 15 amino acids.

Points on this clone: The same CDR3 arises from other DNA sequences in this sample as well. The rearrangement uses TRBV11-2 and TRBJ2-7, with D unclear. V dropped 5 bases and J dropped 2 bases, with 7 bases sitting between them. The length of the CDR3 is 12 residues. Per germline, CDR1 SGHAT and CDR2 FQNNGV. The CDR3 protein is CASSPGTYEQYF. For the CDR3, the DNA is TGTGCCAGCAGCCCTGGGACCTACGAGCAGTACTTC.

V usage is TRBV30 and J usage is TRBJ2-4; D is uncertain. CDR1 is GTSNPN and CDR2 is SVGIG in the germline V gene (reference sequence). Between the trimmed V and J ends, which lost 0 bases and 0 bases, there was a span of 15 bases. This CDR3 comprises 17 residues. The CDR3 bases are TGTGCCTGGAGTGTGTGGCAGCCTAAACTAGCCAAAAACATTCAGTACTTC. This codes for CAWSVWQPKLAKNIQYF.